Below, one T cell receptor (beta chain) is given with its context. Its cognate antigen is unknown. The data are from a study of OX40 agonist ivuxolimab in advanced cancers. General study points: Relative to CD4+ cells, CD8+ T cells on average had more expanded clones.

The CDR3 extends over 15 amino acids. From germline, CDR1 is MDHEN and CDR2 SYDVKM. V shed 6 bases and J 3 bases; nucleotides not matched to a gene: 7. At cycle 4 day 1, cycle 7 day 1, and baseline, blood was sampled. The protocol was immunoSEQ multiplex PCR, while the TCRdb copy is restricted to in-frame clones and leaves out a portion. The sample gives 17,000 or so clones, 80% to 90% of which show up once; under 35% is in the top ten. The material was CD4+ or CD8+ T cells sorted from blood, obtained in a trial of the OX40 agonist ivuxolimab. The receptor was derived from an adult with an advanced solid tumor such as melanoma, head and neck, liver or kidney cancer. The chain carries TRBV28 and TRBJ2-7, with 11 bases fitting TRBD2. The CDR3 DNA reads as TGTGCCAGCAGCCAACTAGCGGGAGAATACTACGAGCAGTACTTC. Translation: CASSQLAGEYYEQYF.